This TCR beta chain was profiled in a study of blood T cell repertoires in COVID-19. Study-wide context: Samples of COVID-19 (acute and convalescent) were obtained from the United States, Italy and Spain. Sources were T cells, B-cell-depleted T cells, or PBMCs; the material itself was cDNA or gDNA.

Source study methods: Counts of nucleated cells, estimated from reference gene primer amplification, were obtained. Method: immunoSEQ multiplex PCR; TCRdb's copy keeps in-frame clones and lacks some. From that table come the V and J calls and clone size; the DNA was used to work out D and trimming. The repertoire consists of 150,000 to 200,000 clones, with about 81% occurring once and the leading ten covering 15% to 20%. The CDR3 consists of 13 residues. Trimming removed 8 bases from V and 5 bases from J; junction bases left unmatched: 6. The germline V gene encodes CDR1 LNHDA and CDR2 SQIVND (reference sequence).

The sequence derives from a woman over 75 with acute or convalescent COVID-19. The material sequenced was peripheral blood. The chain combines TRBV19 with TRBJ1-5; 7 bases are shared with TRBD1. The DNA of the CDR3 is TGTGCCAGTCGACGGGACAGACATCAGCCCCAGCATTTT. This gives the protein CASRRDRHQPQHF.